One sample yielded the 18 T cell receptor beta chains listed below, sequenced in a study of blood T cell repertoires in COVID-19. Sequenced by immunoSEQ multiplex PCR; TCRdb stores in-frame clones only, minus some. Counted here are a few hundred thousand clones, 80% to 90% occurring once; the ten biggest clones make up around 12%. The specimen was peripheral blood. The source of these receptors is a woman aged 70-85 years with COVID-19, enrolled during active disease.

The chain has TRBV6-5 and TRBJ1-5; possibly TRBD1 for D (6 bases). Germline V lookup: CDR1 MNHEY, CDR2 SVGAGI. The CDR3 totals 15 residues. The V end lost 4 bases, the J end lost 0 bases, and 10 bases lay between the germline ends. DNA for the CDR3: TGTGCCAGCAGTTTACAGGGACGTAGCAATCAGCCCCAGCATTTT. This sequence encodes CASSLQGRSNQPQHF.

The chain links TRBV11-2 to TRBJ2-1; D unclear. Germline V gene lookup returns CDR1 SGHAT and CDR2 FQNNGV. The ends were cut back, 3 bases at V and 5 bases at J, with 8 bases in the middle. The CDR3 consists of 13 residues. DNA of the CDR3: TGTGCCAGCAGCTTGGGCAGGCACAATGAGCAGTTCTTC. It is translated as CASSLGRHNEQFF. Full variable domain (remainder filled in from reference TRBV11-2 and TRBJ2-1): EAGVAQSPRYKIIEKRQSVAFWCNPISGHATLYWYQQILGQGPKLLIQFQNNGVVDDSQLPKDRFSAERLKGVDSTLKIQPAKLEDSAVYLCASSLGRHNEQFFGPGTRLTVL.

This clone was counted once. The chain joins TRBV3-1 (or the pseudogene TRBV3-2) to TRBJ1-3; unclear D gene. The CDR3 is 19 amino acids. Between the trimmed V and J ends, which lost 0 bases and 1 base, there was a span of 19 bases. Germline V CDR1 and CDR2: LGHDT, YNNKEL (reference sequence). This chain's CDR3 is CASSQDEEGGFASGNTIYF. The CDR3 nucleotides are TGTGCCAGCAGCCAAGATGAGGAAGGCGGTTTCGCATCTGGAAACACCATATATTTT.

This chain links TRBV2 with TRBJ2-3, with no clear D. Trimming took 5 bases from V and 0 from J, leaving 9 bases between them. This CDR3 is 14 amino acids long. Germline CDR1 reads SNHLY; CDR2 reads FYNNEI. The CDR3 protein is CASSYYASTDTQYF. The CDR3 DNA reads as TGTGCCAGCAGTTACTACGCTAGCACAGATACGCAGTATTTT. The entire variable domain, with the rest obtained from reference TRBV2 and TRBJ2-3, is as follows: EPEVTQTPSHQVTQMGQEVILRCVPISNHLYFYWYRQILGQKVEFLVSFYNNEISEKSEIFDDQFSVERPDGSNFTLKIRSTKLEDSAMYFCASSYYASTDTQYFGPGTRLTVL.

The chain links TRBV29-1 to TRBJ2-7; 7 bases match TRBD1. This CDR3 contains 13 residues. Germline V gene sequence: CDR1 SQVTM, CDR2 ANQGSEA. J lost 3 bases, V lost 6 bases, and 8 bases had no gene match. The CDR3 sequence: CSVPGTADYEQYF. CDR3 bases: TGCAGCGTGCCCGGGACAGCAGACTACGAGCAGTACTTC.

The chain recombines TRBV19 with TRBJ2-1; TRBD1 matches 7 bases. The length of the CDR3 is 12 residues. V gave up 3 bases and J gave up 14 bases; unmatched junction bases: 7. The germline V gene encodes CDR1 LNHDA and CDR2 SQIVND (reference sequence). CDR3 residues: CASSIPGQAEFF. In DNA form, the CDR3 reads TGTGCCAGTAGTATCCCCGGACAGGCCGAGTTCTTC.

This chain uses TRBV10-3 with TRBJ1-4; possible D gene TRBD1, 5 bases. The CDR3 loop spans 13 amino acids. The germline V gene encodes CDR1 ENHRY and CDR2 SYGVKD. V dropped 8 bases and J dropped 8 bases, with 15 bases sitting between them. Written as DNA, the CDR3 is TGTGCCATCGCAGACAGTTCTGGGGAAAAACTGTTTTTT. Protein sequence: CAIADSSGEKLFF.

The chain joins TRBV10-1 to TRBJ2-3; 8 positions agree with TRBD2. V dropped 4 bases and J dropped 0; count of bases not matched to a gene: 12. This CDR3 region has 18 residues. CDR1 and CDR2 from the germline V gene are WNHNN and SYGVQD (reference sequence). CDR3 protein: CASSGIAGKASSTDTQYF. The CDR3 DNA reads as TGCGCCAGCAGTGGAATAGCGGGGAAGGCCTCTAGCACAGATACGCAGTATTTT.

The CDR3: CASSGEQYRGRNNEQFF. In DNA, the CDR3 is TGTGCCAGCAGCGGCGAACAGTACAGGGGCCGCAACAATGAGCAGTTCTTC. This chain connects TRBV9 to TRBJ2-1; TRBD1 agrees at 7 bases. The V segment lost 3 bases and the J segment 5 bases; nucleotides outside the gene matches: 14. CDR1 and CDR2 (germline): SGDLS, YYNGEE. The CDR3 runs to 17 residues.

V and J are TRBV10-3 and TRBJ1-3; D is ambiguous. Germline V gene data show CDR1 as ENHRY and CDR2 as SYGVKD. V gave up 8 bases and J gave up 1 base, with 15 bases separating them. The CDR3 has 15 residues. The CDR3, as DNA: TGTGCCATCGGGGAGGTCCCATTATCTGGAAACACCATATATTTT. Its protein is CAIGEVPLSGNTIYF.

This chain connects TRBV20-1 to TRBJ1-2; the D gene is possibly TRBD1 (5 bases). This CDR3 is 15 amino acids long. CDR1 is DFQATT, CDR2 SNEGSKA, per germline (reference sequence). V was trimmed by 3 bases and J by 2 bases, leaving 16 bases between them. The CDR3 protein is CSASPGRGGNYGYTF. The CDR3 DNA follows: TGCAGTGCTAGTCCGGGACGGGGGGGAAACTATGGCTACACCTTC.

The chain recombines TRBV11-2 with TRBJ2-2; 8 nucleotides agree with TRBD2. V shed 2 bases, J shed 6 bases, and the junction held 5 bases outside the gene matches. Germline loops: CDR1 SGHAT, CDR2 FQNNGV. The CDR3 has 15 amino acids. CDR3: CASSLSLGGAGELFF. CDR3 DNA: TGTGCCAGCAGCTTATCCCTCGGGGGGGCCGGGGAGCTGTTTTTT.

The chain has TRBV28 and TRBJ2-7; 7 positions match TRBD2. The CDR3 totals 16 residues. With 0 bases clipped from V and 4 bases from J, the junction kept 9 bases outside the gene matches. Germline V gene sequence: CDR1 MDHEN, CDR2 SYDVKM. CDR3 amino acids: CASSLWGAGSTYEQYF. In DNA, the CDR3 is TGTGCCAGCAGTTTATGGGGAGCGGGATCCACTTACGAGCAGTACTTC.

The chain carries TRBV5-1 and TRBJ2-7; D perhaps matches TRBD2 (5 bases). Germline CDR1 SGHRS, CDR2 YFSETQ. With 0 bases removed from V and 1 base from J, the gap between germline ends came to 8 bases. The CDR3 has 14 residues. Here the CDR3 reads CASSLAGKSYEQYF. CDR3 coding DNA: TGCGCCAGCAGCTTGGCCGGGAAGTCCTACGAGCAGTACTTC.

J is TRBJ2-2 and V is TRBV9; 8 bases agree with TRBD2. The V gene end was trimmed by 0 bases and the J gene end by 4 bases; junction bases not matched to a gene: 2. This CDR3 is 15 amino acids long. Germline CDR1 reads SGDLS; CDR2 reads YYNGEE. CDR3 nucleotides: TGTGCCAGCAGCGTAGCCGGGGGGGTCACCGGGGAGCTGTTTTTT. Translating it yields CASSVAGGVTGELFF.

The J gene is TRBJ1-1, the V gene TRBV7-3, with D uncertain. Germline CDR1 is SGHTA and CDR2 is FQGTGA. V lost 6 bases and J lost 6, with 14 bases in between. The length of the CDR3 is 13 residues. CDR3 protein: CASSRGSGAEAFF. In DNA form, the CDR3 reads TGTGCCAGCAGTCGAGGATCTGGCGCTGAAGCTTTCTTT. Full variable domain (missing parts from reference TRBV7-3 and TRBJ1-1): GAGVSQTPSNKVTEKGKYVELRCDPISGHTALYWYRQSLGQGPEFLIYFQGTGAADDSGLPNDRFFAVRPEGSVSTLKIQRTERGDSAVYLCASSRGSGAEAFFGQGTRLTVV.

The chain carries TRBV7-2 and TRBJ1-5; 9 bases map to TRBD1. This CDR3 region has 14 residues. Trimming took 1 base from V and 6 from J; bases not matched to a gene: 1. Germline V gene lookup returns CDR1 SGHTA and CDR2 FQGNSA. Here the CDR3 DNA reads TGTGCCAGCAGCTTAGAACAGGGGGCTCAGCCCCAGCATTTT. It is translated as CASSLEQGAQPQHF.

The chain couples TRBV12-3 or TRBV12-4 to TRBJ1-2; 8 positions agree with TRBD1. The CDR3 extends over 12 amino acids. The V segment lost 8 bases and the J segment 7 bases; nucleotides outside the gene matches: 6. CDR3 nucleotides: TGTGCCAGCCACCGCGGACAGGGTGGCTACACCTTC. Translation: CASHRGQGGYTF.